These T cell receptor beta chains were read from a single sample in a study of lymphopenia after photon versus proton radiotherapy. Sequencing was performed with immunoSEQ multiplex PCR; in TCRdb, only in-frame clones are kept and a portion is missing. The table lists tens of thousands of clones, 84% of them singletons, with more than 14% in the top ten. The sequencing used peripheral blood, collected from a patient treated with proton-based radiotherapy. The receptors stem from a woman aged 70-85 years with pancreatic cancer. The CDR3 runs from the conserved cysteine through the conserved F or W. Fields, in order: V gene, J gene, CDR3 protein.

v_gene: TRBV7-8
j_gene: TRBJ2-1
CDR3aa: CASSLSLAGNNEQFF

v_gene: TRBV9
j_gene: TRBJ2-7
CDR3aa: CASSVASSTHEQYF

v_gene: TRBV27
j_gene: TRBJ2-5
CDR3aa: CASRKGQVQETQYF

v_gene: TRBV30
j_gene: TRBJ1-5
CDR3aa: CAWSVLGQGNQPQHF

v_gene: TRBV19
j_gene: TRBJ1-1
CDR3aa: CASNRGRTLNTEAFF

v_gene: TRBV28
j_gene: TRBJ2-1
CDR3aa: CASSFSSRVDSNNEQFF

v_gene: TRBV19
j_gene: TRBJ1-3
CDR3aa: CASSISGVPGNTIYF

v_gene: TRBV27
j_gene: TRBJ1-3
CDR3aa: CASSPGTTRNTIYF

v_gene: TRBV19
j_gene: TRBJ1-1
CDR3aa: CASSPETANTEAFF

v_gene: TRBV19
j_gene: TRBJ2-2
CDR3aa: CASRGAVNTGELFF

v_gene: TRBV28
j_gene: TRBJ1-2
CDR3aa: CASSLGGSGYTF

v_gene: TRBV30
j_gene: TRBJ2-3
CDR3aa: CAWGSGRRDTQYF

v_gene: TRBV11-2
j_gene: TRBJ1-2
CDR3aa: CASSPQTGGDYGYTF

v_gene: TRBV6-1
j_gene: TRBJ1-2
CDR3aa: CASSEFRATNYGYTF

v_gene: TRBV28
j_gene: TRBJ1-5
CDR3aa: CASREGQGVSNQPQHF

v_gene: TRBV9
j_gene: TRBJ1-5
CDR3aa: CASSGASGNQPQHF

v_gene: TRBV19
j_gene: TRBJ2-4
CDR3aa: CASSIANKEETQYF

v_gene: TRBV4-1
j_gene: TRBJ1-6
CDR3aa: CASSPPGQGVSPLHF

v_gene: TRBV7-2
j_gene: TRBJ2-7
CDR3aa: CASSLVVAAYEQYF

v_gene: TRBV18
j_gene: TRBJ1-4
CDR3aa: CASSPSLSATNEKLFF

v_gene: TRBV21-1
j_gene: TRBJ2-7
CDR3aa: CASSEGQGTSYEQYF

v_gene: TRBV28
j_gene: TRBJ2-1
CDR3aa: CASFSGQGFKNEQFF

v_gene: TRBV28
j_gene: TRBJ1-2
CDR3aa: CASGRQGGGRGYTF

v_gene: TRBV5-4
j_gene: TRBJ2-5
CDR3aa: CASSAGTSGRFETQYF

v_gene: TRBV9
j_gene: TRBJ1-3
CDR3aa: CASSVDSRAGNTIYF

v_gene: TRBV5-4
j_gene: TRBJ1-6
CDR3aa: CASSRDPDRAAANSPLHF

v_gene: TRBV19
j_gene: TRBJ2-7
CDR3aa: CASRILAGGSYEQYF

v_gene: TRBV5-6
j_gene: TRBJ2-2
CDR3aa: CASSLSAGSTGELFF

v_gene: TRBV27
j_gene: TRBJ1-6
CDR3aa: CASSFWGRSSYNSPLHF

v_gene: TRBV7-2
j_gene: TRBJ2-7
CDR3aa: CASSRDSWEQYF

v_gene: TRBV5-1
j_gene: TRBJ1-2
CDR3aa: CASSLDPGGSYGYTF

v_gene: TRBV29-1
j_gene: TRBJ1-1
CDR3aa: CSASVGLNTEAFF

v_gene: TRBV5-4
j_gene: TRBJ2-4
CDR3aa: CASSFRQQLNIQYF